This is a list of T cell receptor beta chains from one sample in a study of PD-L1 blockade in urothelial cancer. Generated by immunoSEQ multiplex PCR, the TCRdb table keeps only in-frame clones and is missing some. The sample yields 95,000 to 150,000 clones, around 88% seen once. This sample comprised PBMCs, obtained around atezolizumab (anti-PD-L1) treatment. All receptors derive from a man aged 50 to 59 with urothelial cancer. Both conserved end residues are part of each CDR3. A row's size may be missing; if present it is once, few, many or a size class.

cdr3_aa | v_call | cdr3_length | clone_size
CASSLRGRTEQGRNYEQYF | TRBV28 | 19 | .
CASSRLRENTEAFF | TRBV4-1 | 14 | few
CASSFIAGGPKAKNIQYF | TRBV5-1 | 18 | .
CASSLTAQETQYF | TRBV5-8 | 13 | .
CAWSDRDRGSYEQYF | TRBV30 | 15 | .
CASSPLAGVGTDTQYF | TRBV14 | 16 | .
CASRSTGLAGYTF | TRBV7-9 | 13 | few
CASSGTRATGELFF | TRBV2 | 14 | .
CASSQTGNGYTF | TRBV7-9 | 12 | .
CASTPVGGATGEQYF | TRBV19 | 15 | .
CAISELAGAYEQYF | TRBV10-3 | 14 | .
CASSYRLAGVYEQFF | TRBV5-4 | 15 | .
CASSQDYSGSGRSRNEQFF | TRBV14 | 19 | .
CASSLYRVLGNEQFF | TRBV28 | 15 | .
CASSVRTRQDTQYF | TRBV9 | 14 | .
CASRRQGKGSPLHF | TRBV6-1 | 14 | .
CASSLAGGGPNEQFF | TRBV5-1 | 15 | once
CASRAGAGGYTDTQYF | TRBV6-4 | 16 | .
CAISAVDRRNSPLHF | TRBV10-3 | 15 | few
CASSSGRTSATDTQYF | TRBV5-1 | 16 | .
CASSPRDSAYEQYF | TRBV7-2 | 14 | many
CASSRTSGETQYF | TRBV11-3 | 13 | .
CASSLVPNQPQHF | TRBV7-8 | 13 | .
CASSARLGTSTDTQYF | TRBV19 | 16 | .
CASSLDTPQLSGELFF | TRBV7-6 | 16 | .
CASSLPRRGGSREQYF | TRBV5-4 | 16 | once
CASRVISGSGEDTQYF | TRBV5-1 | 16 | .
CASSYSRSSEQFF | TRBV6-5 | 13 | .
CASSLVGGGRQQPQHF | TRBV28 | 16 | .
CASSLEGSSYNSPLHF | TRBV28 | 16 | .
CASSIGMRETQYF | TRBV19 | 13 | .
CATRGTGELFF | TRBV15 | 11 | .
CASSETGLLRNEKLFF | TRBV2 | 16 | .
CASSLSTGGPGEQFF | TRBV7-3 | 15 | .
CAWSALFGRGELFF | TRBV30 | 14 | .
CASSQSAPPKNTEAFF | TRBV23-1 | 16 | .
CASSPSGQGISLFGYTF | TRBV18 | 17 | .
CASSSSRRDREIYEQFF | TRBV5-6 | 17 | .
CSVDGGSSTYNEQFF | TRBV29-1 | 15 | .
CASSPPGPNYEQYF | TRBV18 | 14 | .
CASSEQGLETQYF | TRBV2 | 13 | .
CASSSGTLVERYF | TRBV5-1 | 13 | .
CSVNDSYEQYF | TRBV29-1 | 11 | .
CASSSDRAGEKLFF | TRBV2 | 14 | .
CASSYWRTDTQYF | TRBV7-2 | 13 | .
CSVESGTANTGELFF | TRBV29-1 | 15 | .
CAWSGDSGNTIYF | TRBV30 | 13 | .
CASSLESTSGVPKNEQFF | TRBV5-6 | 18 | .
CASSQETGGRGDYGYTF | TRBV4-2 | 17 | .
CASSYRGQGSYEQYF | TRBV5-1 | 15 | .